Listed below are T cell receptor beta chains from one sample, sequenced in a study of cytomegalovirus exposure and HLA in healthy donors. The table came from immunoSEQ multiplex PCR; TCRdb's copy has only in-frame clones and leaves some out. The sample has more than 95,000 clones; approximately 78% are singletons. The sequenced material came from PBMCs. The receptors here all came from a man aged 35-49 years in good health and CMV-seronegative. The CDR3 runs from the conserved cysteine through the conserved F or W. D genes are given only for firm matches. For some rows the clone size is stated as once, few or many, or as a class when expanded; others skip it.

v_gene: TRBV11-2
d_gene: .
j_gene: TRBJ2-3
abundance: .
CDR3aa: CASSLVGPPGTDTQYF
CDR3nt: TGTGCCAGCAGCTTAGTAGGCCCCCCGGGGACAGATACGCAGTATTTT

v_gene: TRBV10-2
d_gene: TRBD2
j_gene: TRBJ2-3
abundance: .
CDR3aa: CASRAPSTSKSDTQYF
CDR3nt: TGCGCCAGCAGAGCCCCCTCGACTAGCAAGTCAGATACGCAGTATTTT

v_gene: TRBV18
d_gene: TRBD1
j_gene: TRBJ1-1
abundance: .
CDR3aa: CASSPLPGTVHTEAFF
CDR3nt: TGTGCCAGCTCACCTCTCCCTGGGACAGTACACACTGAAGCTTTCTTT

v_gene: TRBV2
d_gene: TRBD2
j_gene: TRBJ2-5
abundance: .
CDR3aa: CASSEPRQAGATQYF
CDR3nt: TGTGCCAGCAGTGAACCGAGGCAGGCGGGAGCGACCCAGTACTTC

v_gene: TRBV2
d_gene: TRBD1
j_gene: TRBJ2-7
abundance: .
CDR3aa: CASTQDRAVFYEQYF
CDR3nt: TGTGCCAGCACTCAGGACAGGGCCGTATTCTACGAGCAGTACTTC

v_gene: TRBV6-5
d_gene: .
j_gene: TRBJ1-2
abundance: .
CDR3aa: CASSPRTAWGYTF
CDR3nt: TGTGCCAGCAGTCCGAGGACTGCCTGGGGCTACACCTTC

v_gene: TRBV19
d_gene: .
j_gene: TRBJ1-2
abundance: .
CDR3aa: CASNIRHREPGGYTF
CDR3nt: TGTGCCAGTAATATCCGGCACAGGGAGCCCGGGGGCTACACCTTC

v_gene: TRBV4-1
d_gene: TRBD1
j_gene: TRBJ2-1
abundance: .
CDR3aa: CASSQATGGAYNEQFF
CDR3nt: TGCGCCAGCAGCCAAGCCACAGGGGGCGCCTACAATGAGCAGTTCTTC

v_gene: TRBV7-9
d_gene: .
j_gene: TRBJ1-1
abundance: few
CDR3aa: CASSPQQGSAEAFF
CDR3nt: TGTGCCAGCAGCCCGCAACAGGGATCCGCTGAAGCTTTCTTT

v_gene: TRBV2
d_gene: TRBD1
j_gene: TRBJ2-3
abundance: once
CDR3aa: CASREGTAWAGTQYF
CDR3nt: TGTGCCAGCAGAGAGGGGACAGCCTGGGCCGGCACGCAGTATTTT

v_gene: TRBV13
d_gene: .
j_gene: TRBJ2-7
abundance: .
CDR3aa: CASSSPNLDPYEQYF
CDR3nt: TGTGCCAGCAGCTCCCCCAACCTAGACCCCTACGAGCAGTACTTC

v_gene: TRBV19
d_gene: TRBD1
j_gene: TRBJ1-2
abundance: .
CDR3aa: CASSIQGQGPYGYTF
CDR3nt: TGTGCCAGTAGTATTCAGGGACAGGGCCCCTATGGCTACACCTTC

v_gene: TRBV7-9
d_gene: .
j_gene: TRBJ1-5
abundance: .
CDR3aa: CASSLDGLYQPQHF
CDR3nt: TGTGCCAGCAGCCTAGACGGACTCTATCAGCCCCAGCATTTT

v_gene: TRBV7-8
d_gene: .
j_gene: TRBJ2-7
abundance: .
CDR3aa: CASSQALPGDSSYEQYF
CDR3nt: TGTGCCAGCAGCCAAGCCTTGCCGGGGGACAGCTCCTACGAGCAGTACTTC

v_gene: TRBV5-1
d_gene: TRBD1
j_gene: TRBJ1-4
abundance: .
CDR3aa: CASSATGSTGEKLFF
CDR3nt: TGCGCCAGCAGCGCGACAGGGAGTACGGGGGAAAAACTGTTTTTT

v_gene: TRBV11-1
d_gene: .
j_gene: TRBJ2-4
abundance: .
CDR3aa: CASSLEVARGVQYF
CDR3nt: TGTGCCAGCAGCTTAGAGGTGGCCAGAGGCGTTCAGTACTTC

v_gene: TRBV4-3
d_gene: TRBD2
j_gene: TRBJ2-3
abundance: .
CDR3aa: CASSQLAGTDTQYF
CDR3nt: TGCGCCAGCAGCCAACTAGCGGGCACAGATACGCAGTATTTT

v_gene: TRBV4-3
d_gene: TRBD1
j_gene: TRBJ1-3
abundance: .
CDR3aa: CASSQGTGISGNTIYF
CDR3nt: TGCGCCAGCAGCCAAGGGACAGGGATATCTGGAAACACCATATATTTT

v_gene: TRBV9
d_gene: TRBD1
j_gene: TRBJ1-1
abundance: few
CDR3aa: CASSVGGDRVGEAFF
CDR3nt: TGTGCCAGCAGCGTAGGAGGAGACAGGGTTGGTGAAGCTTTCTTT

v_gene: TRBV15
d_gene: .
j_gene: TRBJ1-2
abundance: .
CDR3aa: CATSREGGQDGYTF
CDR3nt: TGTGCCACCAGCAGAGAGGGGGGGCAGGATGGCTACACCTTC

v_gene: TRBV19
d_gene: TRBD1
j_gene: TRBJ1-5
abundance: once
CDR3aa: CASSIGTGNNQPQHF
CDR3nt: TGTGCCAGTAGTATAGGGACAGGGAACAATCAGCCCCAGCATTTT

v_gene: TRBV7-6
d_gene: TRBD1
j_gene: TRBJ1-4
abundance: .
CDR3aa: CASSRGQQEKLFF
CDR3nt: TGTGCCAGCAGCCGGGGACAGCAAGAAAAACTGTTTTTT

v_gene: TRBV16
d_gene: .
j_gene: TRBJ1-5
abundance: .
CDR3aa: CASSQSSRGQPQHF
CDR3nt: TGTGCCAGCAGCCAATCCTCCAGGGGTCAGCCCCAGCATTTT

v_gene: TRBV28
d_gene: .
j_gene: TRBJ1-3
abundance: .
CDR3aa: CASSLFQGLTSGNTIYF
CDR3nt: TGTGCCAGCAGTTTATTTCAGGGGCTCACCTCTGGAAACACCATATATTTT

v_gene: TRBV7-8
d_gene: TRBD1
j_gene: TRBJ1-5
abundance: few
CDR3aa: CASSLGTGGSGQPQHF
CDR3nt: TGTGCCAGCAGCTTAGGGACAGGGGGGTCAGGCCAGCCCCAGCATTTT

v_gene: TRBV19
d_gene: TRBD1
j_gene: TRBJ1-2
abundance: .
CDR3aa: CATGTGRLGDGYTF
CDR3nt: TGTGCCACTGGGACAGGCCGACTGGGAGATGGCTACACCTTC

v_gene: TRBV4-1
d_gene: .
j_gene: TRBJ2-2
abundance: few
CDR3aa: CASSQEGGANGELFF
CDR3nt: TGCGCCAGCAGCCAAGAAGGGGGGGCTAACGGGGAGCTGTTTTTT

v_gene: TRBV28
d_gene: .
j_gene: TRBJ2-3
abundance: .
CDR3aa: CASSFQDSSTDTQYF
CDR3nt: TGTGCCAGCAGTTTTCAGGACAGCAGCACAGATACGCAGTATTTT

v_gene: TRBV6-5
d_gene: .
j_gene: TRBJ1-2
abundance: few
CDR3aa: CASSYAGAVYGYTF
CDR3nt: TGTGCCAGCAGTTACGCGGGGGCCGTCTATGGCTACACCTTC

v_gene: TRBV19
d_gene: .
j_gene: TRBJ2-7
abundance: .
CDR3aa: CASSAGGSSCEQYF
CDR3nt: TGTGCCAGTTCGGCAGGAGGCTCATCCTGCGAGCAGTACTTC

v_gene: TRBV30
d_gene: .
j_gene: TRBJ1-2
abundance: .
CDR3aa: CAWDAVSGSSGYTF
CDR3nt: TGTGCCTGGGATGCCGTCTCGGGGAGTTCCGGCTACACCTTC

v_gene: TRBV6-1
d_gene: .
j_gene: TRBJ2-5
abundance: .
CDR3aa: CASTRSGGQETQYF
CDR3nt: TGTGCCAGCACAAGATCGGGTGGGCAAGAGACCCAGTACTTC

v_gene: TRBV7-9
d_gene: .
j_gene: TRBJ1-6
abundance: .
CDR3aa: CASGQAGGAYSPLHF
CDR3nt: TGTGCCAGCGGCCAAGCGGGGGGCGCCTATTCACCCCTCCACTTT

v_gene: TRBV19
d_gene: TRBD2
j_gene: TRBJ2-1
abundance: .
CDR3aa: CATQRGPQQSYNEQFF
CDR3nt: TGTGCCACCCAGCGGGGGCCTCAACAGTCCTACAATGAGCAGTTCTTC

v_gene: TRBV5-4
d_gene: .
j_gene: TRBJ2-1
abundance: .
CDR3aa: CASSLAPRGQFF
CDR3nt: TGTGCCAGCAGCTTGGCCCCGCGGGGGCAGTTCTTC

v_gene: TRBV27
d_gene: .
j_gene: TRBJ2-3
abundance: few
CDR3aa: CASSLQGDTQYF
CDR3nt: TGTGCCAGCAGTTTACAGGGGGATACGCAGTATTTT

v_gene: TRBV2
d_gene: .
j_gene: TRBJ1-2
abundance: .
CDR3aa: CASIRDKTYGYTF
CDR3nt: TGTGCCAGCATCCGGGACAAGACGTATGGCTACACCTTC

v_gene: TRBV7-9
d_gene: .
j_gene: TRBJ2-5
abundance: .
CDR3aa: CASSPIQGSLYF
CDR3nt: TGTGCCAGCAGCCCGATACAGGGAAGTCTATACTTC

v_gene: TRBV19
d_gene: .
j_gene: TRBJ1-2
abundance: .
CDR3aa: CASSPGDNYGYTF
CDR3nt: TGTGCCAGTAGCCCAGGGGATAACTATGGCTACACCTTC

v_gene: TRBV4-3
d_gene: TRBD2
j_gene: TRBJ2-5
abundance: .
CDR3aa: CASSQVGVAGGPETQYF
CDR3nt: TGCGCCAGCAGCCAAGTGGGGGTAGCGGGGGGGCCGGAGACCCAGTACTTC

v_gene: TRBV5-1
d_gene: TRBD2
j_gene: TRBJ2-1
abundance: once
CDR3aa: CASSLGLAGVYNEQFF
CDR3nt: TGCGCCAGCAGCTTGGGACTAGCGGGGGTTTACAATGAGCAGTTCTTC

v_gene: TRBV7-2
d_gene: .
j_gene: TRBJ2-7
abundance: .
CDR3aa: CASSAAGGPRSPYEQYF
CDR3nt: TGTGCCAGCAGCGCCGCCGGGGGACCTCGATCCCCCTACGAGCAGTACTTC

v_gene: TRBV6-1
d_gene: .
j_gene: TRBJ1-6
abundance: .
CDR3aa: CASSESSLLHF
CDR3nt: TGTGCCAGCAGTGAATCTTCCCTTTTGCACTTT

v_gene: TRBV19
d_gene: .
j_gene: TRBJ1-1
abundance: .
CDR3aa: CASSVQARGTNTEAFF
CDR3nt: TGTGCCAGTAGTGTCCAGGCCCGGGGGACGAACACTGAAGCTTTCTTT

v_gene: TRBV7-9
d_gene: .
j_gene: TRBJ2-1
abundance: .
CDR3aa: CASSLSGTFYNEQFF
CDR3nt: TGTGCCAGCAGCTTATCCGGGACATTCTACAATGAGCAGTTCTTC

v_gene: TRBV15
d_gene: TRBD2
j_gene: TRBJ2-1
abundance: .
CDR3aa: CATSRDPGTSVFWSYNEQFF
CDR3nt: TGTGCCACCAGCAGAGACCCCGGGACTAGCGTATTTTGGTCCTACAATGAGCAGTTCTTC

v_gene: TRBV7-9
d_gene: .
j_gene: TRBJ1-1
abundance: .
CDR3aa: CASSSQGSNTEAFF
CDR3nt: TGTGCCAGCAGCTCCCAGGGTTCTAACACTGAAGCTTTCTTT

v_gene: TRBV7-9
d_gene: TRBD1
j_gene: TRBJ2-5
abundance: .
CDR3aa: CASSEGTGRQETQYF
CDR3nt: TGTGCCAGCAGCGAGGGGACAGGCCGCCAAGAGACCCAGTACTTC

v_gene: TRBV9
d_gene: TRBD1
j_gene: TRBJ2-5
abundance: .
CDR3aa: CASSPGTGGLEETQYF
CDR3nt: TGTGCCAGCAGCCCTGGGACAGGGGGCTTGGAAGAGACCCAGTACTTC

v_gene: TRBV11-2
d_gene: .
j_gene: TRBJ1-1
abundance: .
CDR3aa: CASSLPLRADTEAFF
CDR3nt: TGTGCCAGCAGCCTCCCTCTGCGGGCCGACACTGAGGCTTTCTTT

v_gene: TRBV5-4
d_gene: .
j_gene: TRBJ1-1
abundance: few
CDR3aa: CASSLTRTEAFF
CDR3nt: TGTGCCAGCAGCCTTACACGTACCGAAGCTTTCTTT

v_gene: TRBV10-2
d_gene: .
j_gene: TRBJ2-1
abundance: .
CDR3aa: CASSCVGEQFF
CDR3nt: TGCGCCAGCAGCTGCGTTGGTGAGCAGTTCTTC

v_gene: TRBV6-4
d_gene: TRBD1
j_gene: TRBJ1-1
abundance: .
CDR3aa: CASSGEATGIAFF
CDR3nt: TGTGCCAGCAGTGGGGAGGCGACAGGGATCGCTTTCTTT

v_gene: TRBV7-2
d_gene: .
j_gene: TRBJ1-4
abundance: .
CDR3aa: CASSPRLRGLELFF
CDR3nt: TGTGCCAGCAGCCCCCGTTTGAGAGGATTGGAACTGTTTTTT

v_gene: TRBV10-3
d_gene: TRBD2
j_gene: TRBJ2-5
abundance: .
CDR3aa: CAISEPAGAGEETQYF
CDR3nt: TGTGCCATCAGTGAGCCTGCTGGAGCGGGGGAAGAGACCCAGTACTTC

v_gene: TRBV5-6
d_gene: .
j_gene: TRBJ1-2
abundance: .
CDR3aa: CASRTGYMVLGGYTF
CDR3nt: TGTGCCAGCAGAACAGGGTACATGGTATTAGGTGGCTACACCTTC

v_gene: TRBV19
d_gene: .
j_gene: TRBJ2-6
abundance: .
CDR3aa: CASSIFWHKDRPSIPSGANVLTF
CDR3nt: TGTGCCAGTAGTATTTTCTGGCACAAGGACAGACCTTCAATCCCTTCTGGGGCCAACGTCCTGACTTTC

v_gene: TRBV5-8
d_gene: .
j_gene: TRBJ2-1
abundance: few
CDR3aa: CASSSRASRAEQFF
CDR3nt: TGTGCCAGCAGCTCCCGGGCCTCCAGGGCTGAGCAGTTCTTC

v_gene: TRBV7-2
d_gene: .
j_gene: TRBJ2-3
abundance: .
CDR3aa: CASSLAPSSTDTQYF
CDR3nt: TGTGCCAGCAGCTTAGCTCCCTCTAGCACAGATACGCAGTATTTT

v_gene: TRBV29-1
d_gene: TRBD1
j_gene: TRBJ1-2
abundance: .
CDR3aa: CSARDRGPEYGYTF
CDR3nt: TGCAGCGCAAGGGACAGGGGGCCGGAGTATGGCTACACCTTC